This T cell receptor (beta chain) was identified during a study of blood T cell repertoires in COVID-19. Study-level background: Acute and convalescent COVID-19 specimens originated in the United States, Italy and Spain. PBMCs, B-cell-depleted T cells, or T cells provided the cDNA or gDNA that made up the material.

Comment on this clone: Other DNA sequences in the sample encode the same CDR3.

Original processing notes: Scientists estimated how many nucleated cells there were by amplifying reference gene primers. Using immunoSEQ multiplex PCR, the repertoire was profiled, and TCRdb retains in-frame clones only, with some absent. For V, J and clone size, that table is used; D and trimming come from the DNA. Among a few hundred thousand clones listed, 80% to 90% were seen once. There are 14 residues in the CDR3. Germline trimming cut 1 base from V and 10 bases from J; bases unmatched to any gene: 3. Germline CDR1 LGHDT, CDR2 YNNKEL (reference sequence). The chain joins TRBV3-1 (or the pseudogene TRBV3-2) to TRBJ1-6, with TRBD1 matching 8 bases. Sequencing was carried out using peripheral blood. The sequence derives from a woman aged 70-85 years with acute or convalescent COVID-19. CDR3 sequence (DNA): TGTGCCAGCAGCCAAGGGACAGGGCTGTCACCCCTCCACTTT. This sequence encodes CASSQGTGLSPLHF.